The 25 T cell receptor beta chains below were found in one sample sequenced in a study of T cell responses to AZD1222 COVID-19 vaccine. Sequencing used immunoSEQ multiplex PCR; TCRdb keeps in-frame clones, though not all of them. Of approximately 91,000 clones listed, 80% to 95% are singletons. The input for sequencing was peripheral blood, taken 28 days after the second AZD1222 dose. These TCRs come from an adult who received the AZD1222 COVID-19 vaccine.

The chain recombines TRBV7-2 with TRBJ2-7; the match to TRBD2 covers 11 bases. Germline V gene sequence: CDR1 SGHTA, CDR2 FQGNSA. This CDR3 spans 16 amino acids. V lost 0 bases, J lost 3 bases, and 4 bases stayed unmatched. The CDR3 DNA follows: TGTGCCAGCAGCTTAGCGCTTAGCGGGAGGGACTACGAGCAGTACTTC. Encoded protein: CASSLALSGRDYEQYF.

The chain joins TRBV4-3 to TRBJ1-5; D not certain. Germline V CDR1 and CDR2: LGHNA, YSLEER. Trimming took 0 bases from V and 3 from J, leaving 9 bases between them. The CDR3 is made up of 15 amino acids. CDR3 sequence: CASSQDGQINQPQHF. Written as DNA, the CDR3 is TGCGCCAGCAGCCAAGATGGGCAGATCAATCAGCCCCAGCATTTT.

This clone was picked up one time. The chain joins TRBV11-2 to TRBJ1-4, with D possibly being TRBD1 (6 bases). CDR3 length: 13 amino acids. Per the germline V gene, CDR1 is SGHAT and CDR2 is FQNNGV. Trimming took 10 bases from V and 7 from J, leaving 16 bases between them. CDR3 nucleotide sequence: TGTGCCAACCTACAGGGTACCCTTGAAAAACTGTTTTTT. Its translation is CANLQGTLEKLFF.

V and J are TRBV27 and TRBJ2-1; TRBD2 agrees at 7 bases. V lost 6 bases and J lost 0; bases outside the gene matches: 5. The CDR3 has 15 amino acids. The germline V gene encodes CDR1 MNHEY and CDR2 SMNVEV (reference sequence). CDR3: CASSGDYVSYNEQFF. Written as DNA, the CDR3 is TGTGCCAGCAGCGGGGACTATGTCTCCTACAATGAGCAGTTCTTC.

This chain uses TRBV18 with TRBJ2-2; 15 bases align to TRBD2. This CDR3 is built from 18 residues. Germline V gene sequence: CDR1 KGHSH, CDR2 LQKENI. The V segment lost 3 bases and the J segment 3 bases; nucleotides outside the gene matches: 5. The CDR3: CASSPPGLAGGDTGELFF. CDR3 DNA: TGTGCCAGCTCACCGCCGGGACTAGCGGGAGGTGACACCGGGGAGCTGTTTTTT.

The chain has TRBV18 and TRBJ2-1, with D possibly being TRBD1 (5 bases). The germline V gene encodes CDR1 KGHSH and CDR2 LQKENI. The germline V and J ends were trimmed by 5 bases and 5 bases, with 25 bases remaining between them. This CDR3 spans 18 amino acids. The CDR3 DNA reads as TGTGCCAGCTCAGGAATGTCTCAGACCAGGGCAAACAACAATGAGCAGTTCTTC. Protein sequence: CASSGMSQTRANNNEQFF.

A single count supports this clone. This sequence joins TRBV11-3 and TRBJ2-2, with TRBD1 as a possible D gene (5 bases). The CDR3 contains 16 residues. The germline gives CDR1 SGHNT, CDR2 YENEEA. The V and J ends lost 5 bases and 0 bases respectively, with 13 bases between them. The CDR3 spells CASSPLTDSNTGELFF. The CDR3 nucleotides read TGTGCCAGCAGCCCCTTGACAGATTCGAACACCGGGGAGCTGTTTTTT. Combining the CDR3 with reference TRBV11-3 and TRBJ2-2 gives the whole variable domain EAGVVQSPRYKIIEKKQPVAFWCNPISGHNTLYWYLQNLGQGPELLIRYENEEAVDDSQLPKDRFSAERLKGVDSTLKIQPAELGDSAVYLCASSPLTDSNTGELFFGEGSRLTVL.

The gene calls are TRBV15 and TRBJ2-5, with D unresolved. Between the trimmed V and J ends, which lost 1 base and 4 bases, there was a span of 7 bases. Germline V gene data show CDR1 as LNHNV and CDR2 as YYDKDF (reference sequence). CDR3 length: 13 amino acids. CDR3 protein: CATSRGAIETQYF. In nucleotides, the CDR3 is TGTGCCACCAGCAGAGGAGCAATAGAGACCCAGTACTTC.

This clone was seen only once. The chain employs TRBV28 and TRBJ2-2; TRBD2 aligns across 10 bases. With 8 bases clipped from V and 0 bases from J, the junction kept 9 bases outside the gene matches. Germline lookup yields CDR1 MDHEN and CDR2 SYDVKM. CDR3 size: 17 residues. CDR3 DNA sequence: TGTGCCAGCTCTATTACGGGACTAGCGACGAACACCGGGGAGCTGTTTTTT. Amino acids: CASSITGLATNTGELFF. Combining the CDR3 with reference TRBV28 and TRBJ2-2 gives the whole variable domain DVKVTQSSRYLVKRTGEKVFLECVQDMDHENMFWYRQDPGLGLRLIYFSYDVKMKEKGDIPEGYSVSREKKERFSLILESASTNQTSMYLCASSITGLATNTGELFFGEGSRLTVL.

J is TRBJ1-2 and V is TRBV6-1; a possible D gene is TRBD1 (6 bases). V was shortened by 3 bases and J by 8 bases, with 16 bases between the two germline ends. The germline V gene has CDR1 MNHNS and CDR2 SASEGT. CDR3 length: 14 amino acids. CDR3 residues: CASSESRGDWGYTF. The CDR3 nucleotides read TGTGCCAGCAGTGAGAGCAGGGGTGATTGGGGCTACACCTTC.

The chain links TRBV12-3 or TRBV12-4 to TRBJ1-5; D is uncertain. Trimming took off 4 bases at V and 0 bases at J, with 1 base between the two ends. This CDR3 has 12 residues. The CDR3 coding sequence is TGTGCCAGCAGTTATAGCAATCAGCCCCAGCATTTT. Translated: CASSYSNQPQHF.

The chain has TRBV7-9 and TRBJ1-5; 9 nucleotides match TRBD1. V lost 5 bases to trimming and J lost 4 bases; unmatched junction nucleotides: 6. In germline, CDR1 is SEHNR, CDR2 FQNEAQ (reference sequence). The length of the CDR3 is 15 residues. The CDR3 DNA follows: TGTGCCAGCAGCCCCGGGACAGGGAGGAATCAGCCCCAGCATTTT. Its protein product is CASSPGTGRNQPQHF.

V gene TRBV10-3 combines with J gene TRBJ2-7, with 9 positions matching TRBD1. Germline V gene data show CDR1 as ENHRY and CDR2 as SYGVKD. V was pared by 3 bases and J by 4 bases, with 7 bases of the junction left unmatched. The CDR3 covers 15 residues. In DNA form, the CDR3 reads TGTGCCATCAGTGACGCCGGGACAGGGCATTACGAGCAGTACTTC. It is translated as CAISDAGTGHYEQYF.

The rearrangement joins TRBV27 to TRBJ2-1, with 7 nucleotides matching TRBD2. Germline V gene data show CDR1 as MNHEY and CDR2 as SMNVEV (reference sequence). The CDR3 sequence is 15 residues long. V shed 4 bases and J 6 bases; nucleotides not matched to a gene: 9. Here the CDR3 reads CASSSLWEGRNEQFF. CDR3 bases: TGTGCCAGCAGTTCATTGTGGGAGGGCCGCAATGAGCAGTTCTTC.

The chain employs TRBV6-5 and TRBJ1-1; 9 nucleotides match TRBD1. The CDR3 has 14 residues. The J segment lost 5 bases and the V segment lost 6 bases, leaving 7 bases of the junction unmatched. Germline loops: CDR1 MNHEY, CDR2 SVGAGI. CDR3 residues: CASSTGQGVTEAFF. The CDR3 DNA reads TGTGCCAGCAGCACGGGACAGGGAGTTACTGAAGCTTTCTTT.

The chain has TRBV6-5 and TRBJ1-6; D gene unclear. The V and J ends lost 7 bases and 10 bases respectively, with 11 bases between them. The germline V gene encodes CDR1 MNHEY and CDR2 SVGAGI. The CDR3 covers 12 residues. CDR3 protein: CASILNGSPLHF. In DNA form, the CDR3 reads TGTGCCAGCATTTTGAACGGATCACCCCTCCACTTT.

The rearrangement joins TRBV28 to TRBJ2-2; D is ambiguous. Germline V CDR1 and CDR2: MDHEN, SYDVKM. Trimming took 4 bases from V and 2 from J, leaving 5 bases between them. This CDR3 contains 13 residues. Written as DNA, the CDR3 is TGTGCCAGCAGTTCCATTAACACCGGGGAGCTGTTTTTT. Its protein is CASSSINTGELFF.

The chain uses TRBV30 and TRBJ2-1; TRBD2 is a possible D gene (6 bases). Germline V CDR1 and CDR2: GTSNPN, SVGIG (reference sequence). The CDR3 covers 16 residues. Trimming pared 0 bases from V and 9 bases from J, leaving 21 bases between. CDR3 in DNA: TGTGCCTGGAGTGTTCCGGGACTCCCAGCTTTCACTGAGCAGTTCTTC. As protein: CAWSVPGLPAFTEQFF.

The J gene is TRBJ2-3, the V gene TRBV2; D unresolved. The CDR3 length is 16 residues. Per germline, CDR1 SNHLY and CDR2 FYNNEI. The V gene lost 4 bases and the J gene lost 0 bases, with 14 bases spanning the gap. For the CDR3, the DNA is TGTGCCAGCAGTGCGCGACGGGCTCCGAGCACAGATACGCAGTATTTT. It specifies CASSARRAPSTDTQYF.

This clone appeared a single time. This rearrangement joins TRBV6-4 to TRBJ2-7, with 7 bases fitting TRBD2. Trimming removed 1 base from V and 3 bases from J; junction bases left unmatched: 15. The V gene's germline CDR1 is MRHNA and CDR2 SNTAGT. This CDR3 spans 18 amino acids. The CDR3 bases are TGTGCCAGCAGTGACTGCCCCGGGAGGTCCGACATTCACTACGAGCAGTACTTC. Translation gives CASSDCPGRSDIHYEQYF.

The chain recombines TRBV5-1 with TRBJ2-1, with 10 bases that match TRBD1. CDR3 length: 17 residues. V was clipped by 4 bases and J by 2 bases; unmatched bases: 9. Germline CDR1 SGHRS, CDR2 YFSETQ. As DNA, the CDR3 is TGCGCCAGCAGCGAACCCGGGACAGGGGTCGCCTACAATGAGCAGTTCTTC. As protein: CASSEPGTGVAYNEQFF.

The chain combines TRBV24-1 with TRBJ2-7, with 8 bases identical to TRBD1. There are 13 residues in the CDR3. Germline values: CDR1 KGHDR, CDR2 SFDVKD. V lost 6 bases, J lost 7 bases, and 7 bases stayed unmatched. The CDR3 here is CATSLGQGREQYF. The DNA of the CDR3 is TGTGCCACCAGTCTAGGACAGGGTCGGGAGCAGTACTTC.

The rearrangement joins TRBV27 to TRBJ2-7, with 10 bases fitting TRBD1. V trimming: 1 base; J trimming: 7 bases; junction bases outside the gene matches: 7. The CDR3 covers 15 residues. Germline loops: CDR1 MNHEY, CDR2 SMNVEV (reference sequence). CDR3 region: CASSLLGQGDWEQYF. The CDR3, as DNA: TGTGCCAGCAGTTTATTAGGACAGGGGGATTGGGAGCAGTACTTC.

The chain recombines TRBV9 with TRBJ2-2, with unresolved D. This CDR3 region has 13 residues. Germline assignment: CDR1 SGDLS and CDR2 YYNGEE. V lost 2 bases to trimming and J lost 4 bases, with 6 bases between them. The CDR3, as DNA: TGTGCCAGCAGCGTTTTCAGCACCGGGGAGCTGTTTTTT. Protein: CASSVFSTGELFF.

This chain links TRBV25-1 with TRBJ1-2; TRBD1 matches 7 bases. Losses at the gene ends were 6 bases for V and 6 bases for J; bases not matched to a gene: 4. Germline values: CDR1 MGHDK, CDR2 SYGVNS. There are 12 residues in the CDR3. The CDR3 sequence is CASRRQGDGYTF. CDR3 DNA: TGTGCCAGCAGAAGACAGGGTGATGGCTACACCTTC.